Shown below are 13 T cell receptor beta chains from a single sample sequenced in a study of blood T cell repertoires in COVID-19. The data were produced by immunoSEQ multiplex PCR, yet TCRdb's version contains in-frame clones alone and is incomplete. The sample lists about 190,000 clones; nearly 90% were seen once. The sample taken for sequencing was peripheral blood. The origin of the receptors is a man aged 45-65 years with acute or convalescent COVID-19.

This clone has just a few counts. The rearrangement uses TRBV7-9 and TRBJ2-3, with D perhaps TRBD1 (5 bases). Looked up from germline, CDR1 is SEHNR and CDR2 is FQNEAQ (reference sequence). CDR3 length equals 17 residues. Trimming removed 7 bases from V and 3 bases from J, with 23 bases in between. The CDR3 spells CASTPFPRTTRTDTQYF. CDR3 DNA sequence: TGTGCCAGCACCCCCTTTCCCCGGACAACCCGGACAGATACGCAGTATTTT. Variable domain in full (rest from reference TRBV7-9 and TRBJ2-3): DTGVSQNPRHKITKRGQNVTFRCDPISEHNRLYWYRQTLGQGPEFLTYFQNEAQLEKSRLLSDRFSAERPKGSFSTLEIQRTEQGDSAMYLCASTPFPRTTRTDTQYFGPGTRLTVL.

CDR3 residues: CASSQDLAGGSTDTQYF. CDR3 nucleotides: TGTGCCAGCAGCCAAGATCTAGCGGGGGGGAGCACAGATACGCAGTATTTT. This chain joins TRBV4-2 and TRBJ2-3; the match to TRBD2 covers 12 bases. This CDR3 is built from 17 residues. The germline CDR1 and CDR2 sequences are LGHNA and YNFKEQ. The trim removed 0 bases at V and 0 bases at J, leaving 1 base unmatched.

This chain connects TRBV5-1 to TRBJ2-7; D possibly corresponds to TRBD1 (5 bases). This CDR3 is 13 amino acids long. Germline assignment: CDR1 SGHRS and CDR2 YFSETQ. V was shortened by 4 bases and J by 1 base, with 9 bases between the two germline ends. The DNA for the CDR3 is TGCGCCAGCAGCCCAACAGGTTCCTACGAGCAGTACGTC. It translates to CASSPTGSYEQYV.

V gene TRBV5-1 combines with J gene TRBJ2-2; D may be TRBD2 (5 bases). In germline, CDR1 is SGHRS, CDR2 YFSETQ. Trimming removed 10 bases at V and 3 bases at J, with 16 bases between. This CDR3 comprises 14 residues. Here the CDR3 DNA reads TGCGCCTCTAAAAGGCTGGGAGACACCGGGGAGCTGTTTTTT. Translation gives CASKRLGDTGELFF.

The chain uses TRBV29-1 and TRBJ1-3; 7 nucleotides line up with TRBD1. After removal of 6 bases from V and 4 bases from J, the junction contained 15 bases not matched to a gene. The CDR3 spans 16 residues. Germline CDR1 SQVTM, CDR2 ANQGSEA. The CDR3: CSVSTLGDRAGNTIYF. Written as DNA, the CDR3 is TGCAGCGTCTCCACCCTGGGTGACAGGGCCGGAAACACCATATATTTT.

This sequence joins TRBV30 and TRBJ1-4, with D possibly TRBD1 on 5 matching bases. Trimming removed 4 bases from V and 0 bases from J, with 9 bases in between. The CDR3 is 14 residues long. Germline CDR1 reads GTSNPN; CDR2 reads SVGIG (reference sequence). This chain's CDR3 is CAWTAGPTNEKLFF. The CDR3 bases are TGTGCCTGGACCGCAGGGCCAACTAATGAAAAACTGTTTTTT.

V and J are TRBV7-2 and TRBJ2-2; D perhaps matches TRBD1 (5 bases). Germline CDR1 SGHTA, CDR2 FQGNSA. Trimming cost V 2 bases and J 2 bases, with 9 bases left between them. The CDR3 runs to 15 residues. CDR3 protein: CASSLRQGNTGELFF. The CDR3 DNA follows: TGTGCCAGCAGCTTACGGCAGGGAAACACCGGGGAGCTGTTTTTT.

The chain couples TRBV7-2 to TRBJ1-4; TRBD1 agrees at 7 bases. The CDR3 covers 14 residues. Germline lookup yields CDR1 SGHTA and CDR2 FQGNSA. Losses at the gene ends were 1 base for V and 7 bases for J; bases not matched to a gene: 3. This CDR3 is CASSLGGGSEKLFF. The DNA for the CDR3 is TGTGCCAGCAGCTTAGGAGGGGGCTCTGAAAAACTGTTTTTT.

This chain uses TRBV24-1 with TRBJ2-3; 8 bases map to TRBD2. The CDR3 is 16 residues long. The junction had 8 bases not matched to a gene; V was cut back by 1 base and J by 6 bases. Germline CDR1 is KGHDR and CDR2 is SFDVKD. CDR3 nucleotide sequence: TGTGCCACCAGTGATTTCAACGGGGGGGCAGGGGATACGCAGTATTTT. It specifies CATSDFNGGAGDTQYF.

The rearrangement joins TRBV15 to TRBJ2-1; D not certain. Trimming stripped 6 bases from V and 0 bases from J, with 12 bases between. Germline V gene sequence: CDR1 LNHNV, CDR2 YYDKDF (reference sequence). The CDR3 length is 15 residues. The DNA of the CDR3 is TGTGCCACCAGGGAAAGAGGTAGCTCCTACAATGAGCAGTTCTTC. Its protein is CATRERGSSYNEQFF.

The table lists this clone with a few counts. The chain joins TRBV30 to TRBJ2-1; TRBD1 is a possible D gene (6 bases). V shed 6 bases and J shed 9 bases, with 12 bases lying between them. From germline, CDR1 is GTSNPN and CDR2 SVGIG (reference sequence). This CDR3 has 11 amino acids. The DNA of the CDR3 is TGTGCCTGTCGAACAGGGCCTGAGCAGTTCTTC. Protein sequence: CACRTGPEQFF.

This chain uses TRBV18 with TRBJ1-1; tentatively, D is TRBD1 (5 bases). CDR1 and CDR2 from the germline V gene are KGHSH and LQKENI. CDR3 length: 17 amino acids. The V and J ends lost 6 bases and 0 bases respectively, with 20 bases between them. CDR3 DNA sequence: TGTGCCAGCTCCCCAAACACAGGAATCCTTTTGAACACTGAAGCTTTCTTT. This translates into CASSPNTGILLNTEAFF.

The chain couples TRBV6-5 to TRBJ2-1, with 7 bases identical to TRBD1. Germline trimming cut 10 bases from V and 4 bases from J; bases unmatched to any gene: 4. The CDR3 length is 12 residues. Per germline, CDR1 MNHEY and CDR2 SVGAGI. The CDR3: CATNRGYNEQFF. In nucleotides, the CDR3 is TGTGCCACGAACAGGGGTTACAATGAGCAGTTCTTC.